This TCR beta chain was observed in a study of blood T cell repertoires in COVID-19. V lost 8 bases to trimming and J lost 4 bases; unmatched junction nucleotides: 3. The CDR3 extends over 11 amino acids. Germline V gene data show CDR1 as SGHRS and CDR2 as YFSETQ. Allocation to cohorts depended on clinical history reported by the participants. Sequencing was performed with immunoSEQ multiplex PCR; in TCRdb, only in-frame clones are kept and a portion is missing. The sample carries a few hundred thousand clones, nearly 90% recorded once. V is TRBV5-1 and J is TRBJ2-7, with 7 bases lining up with TRBD2. Sequencing input: PBMCs or T cells enriched from blood (not recorded which). This sequence was found in a woman under 40 who had recovered from COVID-19. CDR3 coding DNA: TGCGCCAGTTCCGGGGGGTACGAGCAGTACTTC. It encodes CASSGGYEQYF.